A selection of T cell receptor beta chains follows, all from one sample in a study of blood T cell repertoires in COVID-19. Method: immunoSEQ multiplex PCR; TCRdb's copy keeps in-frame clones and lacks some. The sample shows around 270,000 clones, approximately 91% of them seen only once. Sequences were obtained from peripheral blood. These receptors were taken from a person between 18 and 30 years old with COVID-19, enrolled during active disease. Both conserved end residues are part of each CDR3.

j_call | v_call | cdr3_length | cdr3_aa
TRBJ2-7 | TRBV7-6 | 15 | CASSLWGGRVEEQYF
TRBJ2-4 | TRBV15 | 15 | CATSRGGENKNIQYF
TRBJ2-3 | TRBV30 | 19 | CAWSWDRLGAGEGADTQYF
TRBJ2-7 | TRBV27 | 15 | CASSFSYGQKYEQYF
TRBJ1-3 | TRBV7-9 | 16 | CASSLAGTGSGNTIYF
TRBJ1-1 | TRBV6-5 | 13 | CASGGTGTSEAFF
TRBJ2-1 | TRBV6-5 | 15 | CASSSSSDQYNEQFF
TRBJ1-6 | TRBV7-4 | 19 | CASSFPYRAPSSYNSPLHF
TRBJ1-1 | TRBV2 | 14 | CASSEGRMNTEAFF
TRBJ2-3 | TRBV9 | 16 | CASSLRHNLYTDTQYF
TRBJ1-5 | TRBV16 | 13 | CASSRAGNQPQHF
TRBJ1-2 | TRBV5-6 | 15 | CASSSGQGRRYGYTF
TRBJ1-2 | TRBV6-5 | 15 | CASSKLPADREGYTF
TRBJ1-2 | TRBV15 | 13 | CATSPTVSYGYTF
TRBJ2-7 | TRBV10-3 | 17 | CAISESLVGPSSYEQYF